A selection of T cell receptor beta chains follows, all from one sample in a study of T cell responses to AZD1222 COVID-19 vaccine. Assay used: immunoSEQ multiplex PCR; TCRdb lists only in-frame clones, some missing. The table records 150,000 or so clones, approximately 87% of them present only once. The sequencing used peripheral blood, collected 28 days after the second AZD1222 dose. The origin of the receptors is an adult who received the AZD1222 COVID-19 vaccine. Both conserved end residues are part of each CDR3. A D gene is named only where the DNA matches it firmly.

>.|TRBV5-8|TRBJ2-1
CASSPGQSSYNEQFF
TGTGCCAGCAGCCCAGGACAGAGCTCCTACAATGAGCAGTTCTTC
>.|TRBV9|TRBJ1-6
CASSVGIQGDNSPLHF
TGTGCCAGCAGCGTAGGGATCCAAGGGGATAATTCACCCCTCCACTTT
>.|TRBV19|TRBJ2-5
CASSMAGKETQYF
TGTGCCAGTAGTATGGCAGGAAAAGAGACCCAGTACTTC
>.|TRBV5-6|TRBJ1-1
CASSLRSFRGTEAFF
TGTGCCAGCAGCCTGCGGTCCTTCCGGGGCACTGAAGCTTTCTTT
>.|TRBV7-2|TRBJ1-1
CASSLQIRAFF
TGTGCCAGCAGCTTACAGATTAGAGCTTTCTTT
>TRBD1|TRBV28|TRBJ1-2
CASSSIRGTVTNYGYTF
TGTGCCAGCAGTTCCATCCGCGGGACAGTAACTAACTATGGCTACACCTTC
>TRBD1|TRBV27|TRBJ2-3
CASSPDRVTDTQYF
TGTGCCAGCAGTCCGGACAGGGTAACAGATACGCAGTATTTT
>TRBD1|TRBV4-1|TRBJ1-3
CASSQERDSSSGNTIYF
TGCGCCAGCAGCCAAGAAAGGGACAGCTCCTCTGGAAACACCATATATTTT
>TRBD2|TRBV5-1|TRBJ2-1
CASSWGLAGGGLGFSNNEQFF
TGCGCCAGCAGCTGGGGACTAGCGGGAGGGGGTCTTGGTTTTTCCAACAATGAGCAGTTCTTC
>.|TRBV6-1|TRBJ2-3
CASSEAPLQSTDTQYF
TGTGCCAGCAGTGAAGCACCACTACAAAGCACAGATACGCAGTATTTT